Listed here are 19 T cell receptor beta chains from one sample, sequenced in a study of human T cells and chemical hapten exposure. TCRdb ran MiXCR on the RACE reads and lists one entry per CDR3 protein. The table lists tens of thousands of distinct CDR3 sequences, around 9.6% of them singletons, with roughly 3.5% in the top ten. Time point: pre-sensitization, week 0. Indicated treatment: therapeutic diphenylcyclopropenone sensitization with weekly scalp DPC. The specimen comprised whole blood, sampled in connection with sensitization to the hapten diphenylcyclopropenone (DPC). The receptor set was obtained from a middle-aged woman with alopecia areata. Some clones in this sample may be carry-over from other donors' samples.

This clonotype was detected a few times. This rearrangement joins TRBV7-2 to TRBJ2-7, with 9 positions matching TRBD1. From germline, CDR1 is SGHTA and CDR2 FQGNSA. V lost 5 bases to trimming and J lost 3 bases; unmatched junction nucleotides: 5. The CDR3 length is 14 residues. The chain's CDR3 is CASSVGTGNYEQYF. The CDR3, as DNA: TGTGCCAGCAGCGTAGGGACAGGGAACTACGAGCAGTACTTC. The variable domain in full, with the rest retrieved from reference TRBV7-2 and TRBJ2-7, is GAGVSQSPSNKVTEKGKDVELRCDPISGHTALYWYRQSLGQGLEFLIYFQGNSAPDKSGLPSDRFSAERTGGSVSTLTIQRTQQEDSAVYLCASSVGTGNYEQYFGPGTRLTVT.

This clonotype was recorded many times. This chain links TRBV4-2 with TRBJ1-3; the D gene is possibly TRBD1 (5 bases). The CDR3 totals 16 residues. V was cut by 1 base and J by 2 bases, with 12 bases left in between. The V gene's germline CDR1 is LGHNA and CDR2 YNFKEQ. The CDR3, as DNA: TGTGCCAGCAGCCAAGCCGCCGGGGCAGCTGGAAACACCATATATTTT. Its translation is CASSQAAGAAGNTIYF.

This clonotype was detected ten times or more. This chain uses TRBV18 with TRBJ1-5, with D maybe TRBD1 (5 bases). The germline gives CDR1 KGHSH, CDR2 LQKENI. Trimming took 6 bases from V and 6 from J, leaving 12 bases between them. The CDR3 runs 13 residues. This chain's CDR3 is CASSPDQGQPQHF. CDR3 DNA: TGTGCCAGCTCTCCCGATCAGGGTCAGCCCCAGCATTTT. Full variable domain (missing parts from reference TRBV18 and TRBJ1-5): NAGVMQNPRHLVRRRGQEARLRCSPMKGHSHVYWYRQLPEEGLKFMVYLQKENIIDESGMPKERFSAEFPKEGPSILRIQQVVRGDSAAYFCASSPDQGQPQHFGDGTRLSIL.

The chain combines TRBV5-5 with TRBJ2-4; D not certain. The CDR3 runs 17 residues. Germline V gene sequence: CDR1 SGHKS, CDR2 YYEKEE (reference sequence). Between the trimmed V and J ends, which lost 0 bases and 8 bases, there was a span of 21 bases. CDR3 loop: CASSLVSAPPKEDIQYF. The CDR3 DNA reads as TGTGCCAGCAGCTTGGTTTCGGCACCCCCTAAGGAAGACATTCAGTACTTC.

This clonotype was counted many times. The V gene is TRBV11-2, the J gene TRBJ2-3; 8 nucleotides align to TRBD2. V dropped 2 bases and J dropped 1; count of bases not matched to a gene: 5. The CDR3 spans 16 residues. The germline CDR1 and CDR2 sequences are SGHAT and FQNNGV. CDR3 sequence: CASSLYGGGGTDTQYF. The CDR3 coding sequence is TGTGCCAGCAGCTTATACGGGGGGGGAGGCACAGATACGCAGTATTTT.

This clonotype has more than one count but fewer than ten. CDR3 in amino acids: CASSSLTETQYF. For the CDR3, the DNA is TGTGCCAGCAGTTCTCTGACGGAGACCCAGTACTTC. This chain uses TRBV11-2 with TRBJ2-5; no reliable D call. The germline V and J ends were trimmed by 6 bases and 5 bases, with 10 bases remaining between them. The CDR3 consists of 12 residues. Germline loops: CDR1 SGHAT, CDR2 FQNNGV.

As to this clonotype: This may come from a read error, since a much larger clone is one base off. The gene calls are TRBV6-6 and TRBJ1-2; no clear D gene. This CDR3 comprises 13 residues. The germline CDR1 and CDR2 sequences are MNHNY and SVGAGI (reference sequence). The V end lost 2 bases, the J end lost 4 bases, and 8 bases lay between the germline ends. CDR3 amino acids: CASSYNLVYGYTF. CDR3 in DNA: TGTGCCAGCAGTTACAATCTGGTCTATGGCTACACCTTC.

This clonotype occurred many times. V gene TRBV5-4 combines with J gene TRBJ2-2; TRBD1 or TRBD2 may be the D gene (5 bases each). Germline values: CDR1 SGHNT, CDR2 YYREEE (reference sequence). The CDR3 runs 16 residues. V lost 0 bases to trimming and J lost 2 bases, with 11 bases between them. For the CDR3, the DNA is TGTGCCAGCAGCTTGGTGGGACCCACAAACACCGGGGAGCTGTTTTTT. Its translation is CASSLVGPTNTGELFF.

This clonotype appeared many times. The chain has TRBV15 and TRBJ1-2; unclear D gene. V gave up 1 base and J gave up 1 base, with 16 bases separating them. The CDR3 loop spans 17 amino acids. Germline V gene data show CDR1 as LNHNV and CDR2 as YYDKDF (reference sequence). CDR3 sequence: CATSRALEVPFNYGYTF. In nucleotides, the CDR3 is TGTGCCACCAGCAGAGCACTTGAGGTACCATTTAACTATGGCTACACCTTC.

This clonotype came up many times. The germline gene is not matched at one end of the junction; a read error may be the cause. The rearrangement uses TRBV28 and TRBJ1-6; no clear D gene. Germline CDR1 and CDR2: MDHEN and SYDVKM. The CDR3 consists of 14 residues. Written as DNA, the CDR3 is TGTGCCAGCAGTTTATCATGGAATGTTTCACCCCTACACTTT. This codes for CASSLSWNVSPLHF.

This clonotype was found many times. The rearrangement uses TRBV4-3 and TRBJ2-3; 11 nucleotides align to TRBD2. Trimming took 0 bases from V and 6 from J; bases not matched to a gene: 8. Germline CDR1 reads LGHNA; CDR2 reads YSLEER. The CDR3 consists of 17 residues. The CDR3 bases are TGCGCCAGCAGCCAAGAACTAGCGGGGGCCTCAGGGGATACGCAGTATTTT. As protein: CASSQELAGASGDTQYF.

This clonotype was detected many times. DNA of the CDR3: TGTGCCAGCAGTTTATCGGCCGGGACAAGCACTGAAGCTTTCTTT. Residues: CASSLSAGTSTEAFF. The V call is TRBV27, the J call TRBJ1-1, with TRBD1 as a possible D gene (6 bases). Germline lookup yields CDR1 MNHEY and CDR2 SMNVEV (reference sequence). The CDR3 loop spans 15 amino acids. Trimming stripped 0 bases from V and 4 bases from J, with 12 bases between.

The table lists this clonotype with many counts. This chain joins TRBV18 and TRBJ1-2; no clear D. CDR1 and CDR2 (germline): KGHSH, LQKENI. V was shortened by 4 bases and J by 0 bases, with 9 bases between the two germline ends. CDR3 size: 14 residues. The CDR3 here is CASSHDGSNYGYTF. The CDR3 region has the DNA TGTGCCAGCTCACACGACGGATCTAACTATGGCTACACCTTC.

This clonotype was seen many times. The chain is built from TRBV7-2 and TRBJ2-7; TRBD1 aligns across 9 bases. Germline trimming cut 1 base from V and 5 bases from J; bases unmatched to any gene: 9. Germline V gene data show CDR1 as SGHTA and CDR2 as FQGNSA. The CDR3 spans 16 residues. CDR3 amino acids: CASSLEVGQGGNEQYF. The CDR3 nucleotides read TGTGCCAGCAGCTTAGAGGTGGGACAGGGAGGCAACGAGCAGTACTTC.

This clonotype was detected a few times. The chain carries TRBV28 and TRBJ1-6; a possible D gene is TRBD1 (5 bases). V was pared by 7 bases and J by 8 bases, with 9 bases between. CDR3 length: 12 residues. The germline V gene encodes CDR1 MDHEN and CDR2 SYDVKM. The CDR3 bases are TGTGCCAGCATTAAAGGGGATTCACCCCTCCACTTT. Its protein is CASIKGDSPLHF.

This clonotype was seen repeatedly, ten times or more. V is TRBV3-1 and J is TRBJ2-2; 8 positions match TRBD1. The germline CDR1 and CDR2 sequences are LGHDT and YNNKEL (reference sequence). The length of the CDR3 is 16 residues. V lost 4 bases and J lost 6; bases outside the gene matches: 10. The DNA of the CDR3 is TGTGCCAGCAGCCCTCGTGTGGCAGGGGGCTCCGGGGAGCTGTTTTTT. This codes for CASSPRVAGGSGELFF. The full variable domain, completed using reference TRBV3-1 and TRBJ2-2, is DTAVSQTPKYLVTQMGNDKSIKCEQNLGHDTMYWYKQDSKKFLKIMFSYNNKELIINETVPNRFSPKSPDKAHLNLHINSLELGDSAVYFCASSPRVAGGSGELFFGEGSRLTVL.

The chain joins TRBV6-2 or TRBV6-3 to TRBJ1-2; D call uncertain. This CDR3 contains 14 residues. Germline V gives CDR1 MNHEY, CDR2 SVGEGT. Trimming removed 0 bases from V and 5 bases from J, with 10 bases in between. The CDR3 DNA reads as TGTGCCAGCAGTTACTCGACTTTTACTTATGGCTACACCTTC. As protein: CASSYSTFTYGYTF.

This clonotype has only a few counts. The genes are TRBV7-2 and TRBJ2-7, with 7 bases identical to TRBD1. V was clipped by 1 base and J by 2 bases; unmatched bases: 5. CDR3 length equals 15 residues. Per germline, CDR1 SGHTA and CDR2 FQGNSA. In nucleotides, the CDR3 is TGTGCCAGCAGCTTAGTACGGGACAGTACCTACGAGCAGTACTTC. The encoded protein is CASSLVRDSTYEQYF.

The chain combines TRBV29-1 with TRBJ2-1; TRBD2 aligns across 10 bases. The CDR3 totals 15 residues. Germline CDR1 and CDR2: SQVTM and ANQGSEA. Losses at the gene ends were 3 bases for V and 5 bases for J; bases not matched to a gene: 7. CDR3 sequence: CSVDSSGGQHNEQFF. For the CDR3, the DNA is TGCAGCGTTGATTCTAGCGGGGGCCAACACAATGAGCAGTTCTTC.